Below are 27 T cell receptor beta chains sequenced from a single sample in a study of CD8 T cells in ankylosing spondylitis. TCRdb re-called the 5' RACE reads through MiXCR, storing one row per CDR3 protein. The data show about 140,000 distinct CDR3 sequences, roughly 8% seen once. The sequenced sample consisted of synovial fluid, either unsorted or a sorted T cell fraction (not recorded which). These receptors came from a male donor with ankylosing spondylitis.

This clonotype was observed many times. The gene calls are TRBV7-2 and TRBJ2-1; TRBD1 aligns across 9 bases. J was trimmed by 16 bases and V by 5 bases; bases with no gene match: 9. This CDR3 has 12 residues. Germline CDR1 and CDR2: SGHTA and FQGNSA. CDR3 amino acids: CASSTRDRETFF. The CDR3 DNA follows: TGTGCCAGCAGCACCCGGGACAGGGAGACATTCTTC.

This clonotype was observed at least ten times. The chain has TRBV6-2 or TRBV6-3 and TRBJ1-5; D is unresolved. The CDR3 totals 14 residues. Germline loops: CDR1 MNHEY, CDR2 SVGEGT. Trimming took 7 bases from V and 0 from J, leaving 10 bases between them. DNA of the CDR3: TGTGCCAGCACGGACCTGTATAGCAATCAGCCCCAGCATTTT. Its protein is CASTDLYSNQPQHF.

This clonotype was observed at least ten times. The chain has TRBV3-1 and TRBJ2-7; D may be TRBD2 (7 bases). Per the germline V gene, CDR1 is LGHDT and CDR2 is YNNKEL (reference sequence). Trimming stripped 8 bases from V and 7 bases from J, with 15 bases between. CDR3 length: 12 amino acids. The CDR3 reads CASSRGGGEQYF. CDR3 DNA: TGTGCCAGCTCAAGGGGGGGCGGAGAGCAGTACTTC.

The rearrangement uses TRBV20-1 and TRBJ1-5; D gene uncertain. Trimming stripped 0 bases from V and 9 bases from J, with 27 bases between. Germline CDR1 is DFQATT and CDR2 is SNEGSKA (reference sequence). The length of the CDR3 is 18 residues. CDR3 nucleotides: TGCAGTGCTAGAGATCTAGGAACGCTGGTGGATGGAGGGCGGCCCCAGCATTTT. Its translation: CSARDLGTLVDGGRPQHF.

There are a few counts of this clonotype. The CDR3 DNA reads as TGCGCCAGCAGAGTGAGCGGGAGTGGCTCCTACAATGAGCAGTTCTTC. Its translation is CASRVSGSGSYNEQFF. The V gene is TRBV5-1, the J gene TRBJ2-1; 8 bases are a match to TRBD2. J gave up 0 bases and V 5 bases, and 7 bases lay outside the gene matches. This CDR3 has 16 residues. The germline V gene has CDR1 SGHRS and CDR2 YFSETQ. The full variable domain, with the rest looked up from reference TRBV5-1 and TRBJ2-1, is KAGVTQTPRYLIKTRGQQVTLSCSPISGHRSVSWYQQTPGQGLQFLFEYFSETQRNKGNFPGRFSGRQFSNSRSEMNVSTLELGDSALYLCASRVSGSGSYNEQFFGPGTRLTVL.

In this sample, this clonotype turned up a few times. The chain joins TRBV2 to TRBJ2-5; perhaps TRBD2 as D (6 bases). The ends were cut back, 8 bases at V and 8 bases at J, with 18 bases in the middle. Germline CDR1 SNHLY, CDR2 FYNNEI. The CDR3 totals 13 residues. Here the CDR3 reads CASGGTGRSTQYF. CDR3 nucleotide sequence: TGTGCCAGCGGGGGGACGGGGCGGTCCACCCAGTACTTC.

In its sample, this clonotype was seen many times. This sequence joins TRBV5-6 and TRBJ1-1, with 9 bases aligning to TRBD1. With 1 base clipped from V and 0 bases from J, the junction kept 4 bases outside the gene matches. Germline values: CDR1 SGHDT, CDR2 YYEEEE. This CDR3 spans 16 amino acids. CDR3 loop: CASSLPGQGLNTEAFF. The CDR3, as DNA: TGTGCCAGCAGCTTGCCGGGACAGGGCTTGAACACTGAAGCTTTCTTT.

This clonotype ranks as medium-sized. The chain links TRBV20-1 to TRBJ2-1; D remains ambiguous. The CDR3 contains 15 residues. Germline CDR1 DFQATT, CDR2 SNEGSKA (reference sequence). Trimming cost V 3 bases and J 6 bases, with 18 bases left between them. The DNA of the CDR3 is TGCAGTGCTAGTGATTTTCTGGTTTTGAGCAATGAGCAGTTCTTC. Amino acids: CSASDFLVLSNEQFF.

The chain links TRBV28 to TRBJ2-7; D not certain. In germline, CDR1 is MDHEN, CDR2 SYDVKM. The CDR3 has 14 residues. The V and J ends lost 5 bases and 4 bases respectively, with 15 bases between them. CDR3 sequence reads: CASSPRLTRYEQYF. DNA of the CDR3: TGTGCCAGCAGTCCCCGCCTTACCCGTTACGAGCAGTACTTC.

This clonotype was recorded a few times. This chain uses TRBV5-6 with TRBJ2-7; D possibly corresponds to TRBD1 (7 bases). Germline CDR1 and CDR2: SGHDT and YYEEEE. The CDR3 sequence is 16 residues long. The V end was cut by 1 base, the J end by 2 bases, with 16 bases between. CDR3: CASSLWRGLTAYEQYF. Written as DNA, the CDR3 is TGTGCCAGCAGCTTGTGGAGGGGGCTCACCGCCTACGAGCAGTACTTC.

The rearrangement uses TRBV28 and TRBJ1-1; the D is unclear. The CDR3 runs 17 residues. Per germline, CDR1 MDHEN and CDR2 SYDVKM. V was shortened by 6 bases and J by 1 base, with 21 bases between the two germline ends. The CDR3: CASRTPGRAIRNTEAFF. The CDR3 nucleotides read TGTGCCAGCAGGACCCCGGGGAGGGCAATTCGGAACACTGAAGCTTTCTTT.

This clonotype has a handful of counts. The chain carries TRBV10-2 and TRBJ2-7; 10 nucleotides match TRBD1. The germline V gene has CDR1 WSHSY and CDR2 SAAADI. The CDR3 sequence is 14 residues long. The V gene end was trimmed by 7 bases and the J gene end by 7 bases; junction bases not matched to a gene: 10. This chain's CDR3 is CASNPRTGGREQYF. In nucleotides, the CDR3 is TGCGCCAGCAATCCAAGGACAGGGGGTCGAGAGCAGTACTTC.

This clonotype showed up just a few times. This chain links TRBV7-2 with TRBJ1-1; D perhaps matches TRBD1 (5 bases). The CDR3 extends over 15 amino acids. Germline lookup yields CDR1 SGHTA and CDR2 FQGNSA. V lost 3 bases, J lost 0 bases, and 11 bases lay in between. The CDR3 DNA is TGTGCCAGCAGCTTCGGGGGGAACATGAACACTGAAGCTTTCTTT. It encodes CASSFGGNMNTEAFF.

This clonotype was seen many times. The CDR3 is CASSRLARGDYGYTF. The CDR3 DNA reads TGCGCCAGCAGCCGGCTCGCGAGGGGGGATTATGGCTACACCTTC. V gene TRBV4-1 combines with J gene TRBJ1-2; D possibly corresponds to TRBD1 (6 bases). The V gene lost 4 bases and the J gene lost 5 bases, with 17 bases spanning the gap. The V gene's germline CDR1 is MGHRA and CDR2 YSYEKL. The CDR3 runs 15 residues.

This clonotype was observed at least ten times. The chain recombines TRBV20-1 with TRBJ2-7; 7 bases line up with TRBD1. The V gene end was trimmed by 3 bases and the J gene end by 2 bases; junction bases not matched to a gene: 7. Germline loops: CDR1 DFQATT, CDR2 SNEGSKA (reference sequence). The CDR3 covers 14 residues. CDR3 in DNA: TGCAGTGCTAGGCGGCAGGGGGTTACCTACGAGCAGTACTTC. This translates into CSARRQGVTYEQYF.

The CDR3 protein is CASSSGTPKGEQYF. As DNA, the CDR3 is TGCGCCAGCAGCTCCGGGACACCCAAAGGGGAGCAGTACTTC. The V and J genes are TRBV5-1 and TRBJ2-7; D is possibly TRBD1 (6 bases). This CDR3 is 14 amino acids long. Germline V gene data show CDR1 as SGHRS and CDR2 as YFSETQ. V lost 3 bases to trimming and J lost 7 bases, with 17 bases between them.

This clonotype has at least ten counts. The CDR3 DNA follows: TGTGCCAGCAGTTTAGGAGGGAGCAACGAGCAGTACTTC. The encoded protein is CASSLGGSNEQYF. The V gene is TRBV12-3 or TRBV12-4, the J gene TRBJ2-7, with D perhaps matching TRBD2 (5 bases). The length of the CDR3 is 13 residues. V dropped 1 base and J dropped 5 bases, with 9 bases sitting between them.

This clonotype showed up many times. This sequence joins TRBV15 and TRBJ2-5; no definite D call. Trimming removed 0 bases from V and 2 bases from J, with 13 bases in between. The CDR3 spans 16 residues. The V gene's germline CDR1 is LNHNV and CDR2 YYDKDF (reference sequence). The CDR3, as DNA: TGTGCCACCAGCAGAGATGCTTGGGGATCTCAAGAGACCCAGTACTTC. It encodes CATSRDAWGSQETQYF.

This clonotype appeared a few times. V and J are TRBV20-1 and TRBJ2-3; tentatively, D is TRBD2 (6 bases). The germline gives CDR1 DFQATT, CDR2 SNEGSKA (reference sequence). The CDR3 loop spans 12 amino acids. The V and J ends lost 1 base and 8 bases respectively, with 10 bases between them. The CDR3 loop reads CSARVRETTQYF. The CDR3 region has the DNA TGCAGTGCTAGAGTCCGGGAGACTACGCAGTATTTT.

The V gene is TRBV7-9, the J gene TRBJ2-5; the D is unclear. CDR1 and CDR2 (germline): SEHNR, FQNEAQ (reference sequence). Trimming cost V 1 base and J 6 bases, with 3 bases left between them. The CDR3 runs 11 residues. This CDR3 reads CASSLDQTQYF. The DNA of the CDR3 is TGTGCCAGCAGCTTAGACCAGACCCAGTACTTC. The full variable domain, completed using reference TRBV7-9 and TRBJ2-5, is DTGVSQNPRHKITKRGQNVTFRCDPISEHNRLYWYRQTLGQGPEFLTYFQNEAQLEKSRLLSDRFSAERPKGSFSTLEIQRTEQGDSAMYLCASSLDQTQYFGPGTRLLVL.

The chain is built from TRBV3-1 and TRBJ2-1; D unclear. Germline CDR1 LGHDT, CDR2 YNNKEL (reference sequence). V was pared by 1 base and J by 11 bases, with 9 bases between. The CDR3 spans 12 residues. Here the CDR3 DNA reads TGTGCCAGCAGCCAAGTCGGCGGCCAGCAGTTCTTC. Protein: CASSQVGGQQFF.

This clonotype was recorded at least ten times. V and J are TRBV7-2 and TRBJ1-1; D gene ambiguous. Germline V gene lookup returns CDR1 SGHTA and CDR2 FQGNSA. V was cut by 0 bases and J by 0 bases, with 8 bases left in between. CDR3 size: 15 residues. Here the CDR3 reads CASSLALGMNTEAFF. CDR3 coding DNA: TGTGCCAGCAGCTTAGCTTTAGGGATGAACACTGAAGCTTTCTTT.

This clonotype was observed at least ten times. One end of the junction is discordant with germline, which a read error may explain. This sequence joins TRBV7-7 and TRBJ2-2; 13 positions match TRBD2. The germline gives CDR1 SSHAT, CDR2 FNYEAQ (reference sequence). This CDR3 has 16 amino acids. This chain's CDR3 is CASSPLAGGSTGELFF. The CDR3 DNA reads as TGTGCTAGCAGCCCACTAGCGGGAGGGTCGACCGGGGAGCTGTTTTTT.

This clonotype was picked up a small number of times. The chain combines TRBV3-1 with TRBJ1-1; no reliable D call. The CDR3 covers 13 residues. Germline V gives CDR1 LGHDT, CDR2 YNNKEL (reference sequence). The V gene lost 0 bases and the J gene lost 5 bases, with 7 bases spanning the gap. Here the CDR3 DNA reads TGTGCCAGCAGCCAAGACGGCGGGACTGAAGCTTTCTTT. Its translation: CASSQDGGTEAFF. The full variable domain, rest sourced from reference TRBV3-1 and TRBJ1-1, is DTAVSQTPKYLVTQMGNDKSIKCEQNLGHDTMYWYKQDSKKFLKIMFSYNNKELIINETVPNRFSPKSPDKAHLNLHINSLELGDSAVYFCASSQDGGTEAFFGQGTRLTVV.

This chain uses TRBV6-6 with TRBJ2-1; the D is unclear. The CDR3 has 13 residues. Germline V gene sequence: CDR1 MNHNY, CDR2 SVGAGI (reference sequence). The V end was cut by 6 bases, the J end by 5 bases, with 11 bases between. The CDR3 protein is CASSSSDNNEQFF. The CDR3, as DNA: TGTGCCAGCAGCTCCTCAGATAACAATGAGCAGTTCTTC.

This clonotype has more than one count but fewer than ten. The chain recombines TRBV12-3 or TRBV12-4 with TRBJ1-2; D is uncertain. Between the trimmed V and J ends, which lost 6 bases and 1 base, there was a span of 15 bases. The CDR3 loop spans 15 amino acids. The CDR3 DNA sequence: TGTGCCAGCAGGACGGCGGACCACCTTAACTATGGCTACACCTTC. It codes for CASRTADHLNYGYTF.

This clonotype was seen more than once but under ten times. A much larger clone differs by one base, so this may be a read error. CDR3 region: CAISESVTGNTEVFF. DNA of the CDR3: TGTGCCATCAGTGAGTCGGTAACAGGGAACACTGAAGTTTTCTTT. V gene TRBV10-3 combines with J gene TRBJ1-1; D is perhaps TRBD1 (6 bases). This CDR3 is 15 amino acids long. Germline V lookup: CDR1 ENHRY, CDR2 SYGVKD.